This paragraph covers one T cell receptor (beta chain) sequence. Its antigen is unidentified. This entry comes from a study of cytomegalovirus exposure and HLA in healthy donors. Study findings and constraints: Some TCR beta chains (around 180 of them) were listed as cytomegalovirus-associated. Subsequent analysis of the roughly 120 validation repertoires found a tendency for first-cohort TCR clusters to co-occur. TCR sequences were mostly rare, though some public TCRs occurred in many donors.

Produced via immunoSEQ multiplex PCR; TCRdb's table is partial and in-frame only. Among roughly 180,000 clones listed, approximately 80% were seen once. Trimming cost V 4 bases and J 3 bases; bases outside gene matches: 6. From germline, CDR1 is LNHDA and CDR2 SQIVND (reference sequence). The CDR3 covers 14 residues. The sequenced sample consisted of PBMCs. The chain links TRBV19 to TRBJ2-7; 7 bases align to TRBD1. This TCR was recovered from a man between 18 and 29 years old in good health and CMV-seropositive. CDR3 DNA sequence: TGTGCCAGTAGTACCCCGGGACAGAGCTACGAGCAGTACTTC. Amino acids: CASSTPGQSYEQYF. Full variable domain (remainder filled in from reference TRBV19 and TRBJ2-7): DGGITQSPKYLFRKEGQNVTLSCEQNLNHDAMYWYRQDPGQGLRLIYYSQIVNDFQKGDIAEGYSVSREKKESFPLTVTSAQKNPTAFYLCASSTPGQSYEQYFGPGTRLTVT.